This T cell receptor (beta chain) was recovered during a study of regulatory T cells in long-lasting Graves disease. Study-level results: Accuracy may have suffered from the small sample size. Persistent patients shared more public clonotypes (under 3,000) than newly diagnosed patients (approximately 960).

This clonotype was seen at least ten times. As yet, its antigen is unknown. Combining iRepertoire HTBI primers with Arm-PCR of CDR3 regions, the authors built TCR beta libraries. One entry per CDR3 protein, called by TCRdb with MiXCR from the multiplex PCR reads. The sample includes around 500,000 distinct CDR3 sequences, 15% to 20% of them seen just once. As for time point: newly diagnosed GD, antithyroid drugs for less than 3 months. Scientists built the TCR library using RNA that was extracted from PBMCs. Doctors identified Graves' disease using the American Thyroid Association guidelines. Trimming shortened V by 2 bases and J by 3 bases, and 7 bases separated the two germline ends. Per the germline V gene, CDR1 is SEHNR and CDR2 is FQNEAQ (reference sequence). The CDR3 consists of 13 residues. The same data also contributed to another study, on T cells in Graves' hyperthyroidism and ophthalmopathy. From that report: The study used the HTBI primer set for a first-round RT-PCR of the TCR CDR3.

The chain has TRBV7-9 and TRBJ1-1; D ambiguous. This receptor was taken from a woman aged 40-60 years with Graves disease. This specimen was peripheral blood mononuclear cells (PBMCs), taken at new diagnosis, from a patient treated with antithyroid drugs. The CDR3 sequence is CASSLRPDTEAFF. CDR3 nucleotide sequence: TGTGCCAGCAGCTTAAGGCCTGACACTGAAGCTTTCTTT. Combining the CDR3 with reference TRBV7-9 and TRBJ1-1 gives the whole variable domain DTGVSQNPRHKITKRGQNVTFRCDPISEHNRLYWYRQTLGQGPEFLTYFQNEAQLEKSRLLSDRFSAERPKGSFSTLEIQRTEQGDSAMYLCASSLRPDTEAFFGQGTRLTVV.